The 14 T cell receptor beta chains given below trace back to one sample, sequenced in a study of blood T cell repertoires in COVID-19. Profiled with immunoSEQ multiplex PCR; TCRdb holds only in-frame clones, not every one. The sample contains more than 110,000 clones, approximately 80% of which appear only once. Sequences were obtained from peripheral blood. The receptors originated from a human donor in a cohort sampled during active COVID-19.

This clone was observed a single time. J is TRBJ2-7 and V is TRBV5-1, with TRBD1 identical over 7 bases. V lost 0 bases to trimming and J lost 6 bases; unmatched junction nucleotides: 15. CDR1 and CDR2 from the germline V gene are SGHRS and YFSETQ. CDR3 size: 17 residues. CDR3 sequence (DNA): TGCGCCAGCAGCTTGGGCTCCTCCTCAGGGGGAGATGCCGAGCAGTACGTC. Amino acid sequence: CASSLGSSSGGDAEQYV.

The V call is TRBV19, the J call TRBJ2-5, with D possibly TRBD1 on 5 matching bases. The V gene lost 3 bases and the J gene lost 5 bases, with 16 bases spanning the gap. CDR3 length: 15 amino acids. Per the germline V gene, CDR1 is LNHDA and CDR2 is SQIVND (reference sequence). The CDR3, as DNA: TGTGCCAGTAGTATCGGCCCAACATCAGGGGAGACCCAGTACTTC. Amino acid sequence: CASSIGPTSGETQYF.

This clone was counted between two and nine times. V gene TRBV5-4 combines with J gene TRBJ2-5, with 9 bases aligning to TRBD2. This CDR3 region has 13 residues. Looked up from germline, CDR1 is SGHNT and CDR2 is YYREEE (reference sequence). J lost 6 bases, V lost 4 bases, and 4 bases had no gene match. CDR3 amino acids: CASSRAGGQTQYF. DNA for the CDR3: TGTGCCAGCAGCCGAGCGGGGGGCCAGACCCAGTACTTC.

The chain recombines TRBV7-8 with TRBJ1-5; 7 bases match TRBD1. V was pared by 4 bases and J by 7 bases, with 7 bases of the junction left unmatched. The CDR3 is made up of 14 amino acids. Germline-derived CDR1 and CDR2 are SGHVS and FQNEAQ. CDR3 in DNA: TGTGCCAGCAGCTGGGACAGATATGGACAGCCCCAGCATTTT. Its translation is CASSWDRYGQPQHF.

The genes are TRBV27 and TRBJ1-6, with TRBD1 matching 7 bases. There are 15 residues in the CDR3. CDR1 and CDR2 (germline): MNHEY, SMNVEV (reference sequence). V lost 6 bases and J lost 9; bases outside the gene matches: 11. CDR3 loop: CASRIGGLVGSPLHF. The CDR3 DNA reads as TGTGCCAGCAGAATAGGGGGCTTGGTCGGTTCACCCCTCCACTTT.

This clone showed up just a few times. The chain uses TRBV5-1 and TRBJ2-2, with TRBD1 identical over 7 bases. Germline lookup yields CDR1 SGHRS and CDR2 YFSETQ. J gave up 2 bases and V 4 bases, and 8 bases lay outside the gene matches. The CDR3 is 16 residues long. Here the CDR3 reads CASSKDRAINTGELFF. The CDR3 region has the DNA TGCGCCAGCAGCAAAGACAGGGCTATCAACACCGGGGAGCTGTTTTTT.

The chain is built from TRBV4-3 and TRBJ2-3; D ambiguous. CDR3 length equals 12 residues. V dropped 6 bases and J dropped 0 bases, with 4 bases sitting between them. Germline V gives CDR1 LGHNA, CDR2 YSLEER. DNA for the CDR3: TGCGCCAGCAGTACTAGCACAGATACGCAGTATTTT. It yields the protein CASSTSTDTQYF.

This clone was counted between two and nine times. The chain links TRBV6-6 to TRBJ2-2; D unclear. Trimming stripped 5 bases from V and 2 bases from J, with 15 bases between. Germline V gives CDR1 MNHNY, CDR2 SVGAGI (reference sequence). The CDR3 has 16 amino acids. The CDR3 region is CASSTPERKNTGELFF. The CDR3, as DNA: TGTGCCAGCAGTACCCCTGAGAGGAAAAACACCGGGGAGCTGTTTTTT.

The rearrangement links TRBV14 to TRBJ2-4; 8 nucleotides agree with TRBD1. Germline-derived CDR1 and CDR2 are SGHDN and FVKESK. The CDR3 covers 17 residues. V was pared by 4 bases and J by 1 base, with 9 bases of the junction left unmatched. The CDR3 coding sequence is TGTGCCAGCAGCCCCGGACAGGGAATCCCCGCCAAAAACATTCAGTACTTC. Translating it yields CASSPGQGIPAKNIQYF.

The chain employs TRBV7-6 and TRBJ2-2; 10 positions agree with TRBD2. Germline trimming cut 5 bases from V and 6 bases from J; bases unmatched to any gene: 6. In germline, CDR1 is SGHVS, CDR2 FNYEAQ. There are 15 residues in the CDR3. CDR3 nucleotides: TGTGCCAGCAGCCCGAGCGGGGGGGCCGCCGGGGAGCTGTTTTTT. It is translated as CASSPSGGAAGELFF.

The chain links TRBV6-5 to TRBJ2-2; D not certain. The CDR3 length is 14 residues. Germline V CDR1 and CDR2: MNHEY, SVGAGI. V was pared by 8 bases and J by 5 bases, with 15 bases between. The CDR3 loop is CASSYTIVTGELFF. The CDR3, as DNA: TGTGCCAGCTCCTATACTATTGTTACCGGGGAGCTGTTTTTT.

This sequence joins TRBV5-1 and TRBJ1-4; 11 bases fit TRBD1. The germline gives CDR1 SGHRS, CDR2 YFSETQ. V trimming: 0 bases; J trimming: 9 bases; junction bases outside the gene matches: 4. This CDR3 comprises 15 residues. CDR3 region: CASSLEGQGEKKLFF. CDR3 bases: TGCGCCAGCAGCTTGGAGGGACAGGGGGAGAAAAAACTGTTTTTT. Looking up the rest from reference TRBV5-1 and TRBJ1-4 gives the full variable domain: KAGVTQTPRYLIKTRGQQVTLSCSPISGHRSVSWYQQTPGQGLQFLFEYFSETQRNKGNFPGRFSGRQFSNSRSEMNVSTLELGDSALYLCASSLEGQGEKKLFFGSGTQLSVL.

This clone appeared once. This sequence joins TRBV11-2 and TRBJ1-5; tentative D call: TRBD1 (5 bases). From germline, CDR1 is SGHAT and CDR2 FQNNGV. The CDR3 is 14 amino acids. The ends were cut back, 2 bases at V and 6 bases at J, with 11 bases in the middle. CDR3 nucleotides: TGTGCCAGCAGCTTACAGGGAACTGGTCAGCCCCAGCATTTT. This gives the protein CASSLQGTGQPQHF.

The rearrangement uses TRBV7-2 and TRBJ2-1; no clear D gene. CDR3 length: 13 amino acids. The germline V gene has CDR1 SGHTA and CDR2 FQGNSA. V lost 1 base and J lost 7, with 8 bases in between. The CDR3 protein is CASSLDRVNEQFF. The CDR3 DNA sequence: TGTGCCAGCAGCTTAGACAGAGTAAATGAGCAGTTCTTC.